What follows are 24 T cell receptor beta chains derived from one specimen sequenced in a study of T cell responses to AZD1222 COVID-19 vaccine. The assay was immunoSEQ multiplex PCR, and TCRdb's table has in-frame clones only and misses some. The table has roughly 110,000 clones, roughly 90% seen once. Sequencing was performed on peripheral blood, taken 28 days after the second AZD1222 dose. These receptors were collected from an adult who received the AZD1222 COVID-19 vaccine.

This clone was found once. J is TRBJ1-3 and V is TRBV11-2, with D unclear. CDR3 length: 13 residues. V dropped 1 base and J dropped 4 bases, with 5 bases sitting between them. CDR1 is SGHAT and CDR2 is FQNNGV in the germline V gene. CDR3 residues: CASSLVLGNTIYF. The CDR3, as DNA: TGTGCCAGCAGCTTAGTTCTGGGAAACACCATATATTTT.

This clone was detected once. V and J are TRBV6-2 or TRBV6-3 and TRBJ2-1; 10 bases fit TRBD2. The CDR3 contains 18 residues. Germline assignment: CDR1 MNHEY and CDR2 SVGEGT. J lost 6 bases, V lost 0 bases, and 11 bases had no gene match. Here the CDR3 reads CASSYSTASGSRANEQFF. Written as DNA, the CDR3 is TGTGCCAGCAGTTACTCGACGGCTAGCGGGAGTCGGGCCAATGAGCAGTTCTTC.

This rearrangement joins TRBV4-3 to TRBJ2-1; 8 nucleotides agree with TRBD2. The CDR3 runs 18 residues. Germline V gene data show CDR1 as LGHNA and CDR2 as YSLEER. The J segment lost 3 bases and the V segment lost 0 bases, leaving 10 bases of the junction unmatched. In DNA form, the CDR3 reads TGCGCCAGCAGCCAAGATAGGGTGGCGGGAGGCTTCTACAATGAGCAGTTCTTC. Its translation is CASSQDRVAGGFYNEQFF.

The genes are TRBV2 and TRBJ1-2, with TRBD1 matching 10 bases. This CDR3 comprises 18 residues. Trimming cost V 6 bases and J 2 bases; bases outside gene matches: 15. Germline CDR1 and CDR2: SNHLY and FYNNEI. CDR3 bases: TGTGCCAGCAGGAAGAAACTCCTAGAGGACAGGGGGAACTATGGCTACACCTTC. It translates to CASRKKLLEDRGNYGYTF.

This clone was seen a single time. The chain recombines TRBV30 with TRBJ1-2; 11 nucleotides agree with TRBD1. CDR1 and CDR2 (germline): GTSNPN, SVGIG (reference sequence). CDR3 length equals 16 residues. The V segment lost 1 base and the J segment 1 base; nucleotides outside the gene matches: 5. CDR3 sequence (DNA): TGTGCCTGGAGTGCGGGACAGGGGGGTGGTAACTATGGCTACACCTTC. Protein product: CAWSAGQGGGNYGYTF.

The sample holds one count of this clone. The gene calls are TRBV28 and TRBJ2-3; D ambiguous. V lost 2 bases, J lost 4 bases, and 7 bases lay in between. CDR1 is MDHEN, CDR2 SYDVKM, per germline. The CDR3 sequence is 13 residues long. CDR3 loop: CASSLDIPDTQYF. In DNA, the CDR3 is TGTGCCAGCAGTTTAGATATTCCAGATACGCAGTATTTT.

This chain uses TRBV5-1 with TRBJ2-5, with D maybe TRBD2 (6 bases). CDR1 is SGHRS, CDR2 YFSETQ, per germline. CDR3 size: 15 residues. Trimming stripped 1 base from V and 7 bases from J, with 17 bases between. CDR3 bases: TGCGCCAGCAGCTTGTCGGAGGCGGGGTTGGCGACCCAGTACTTC. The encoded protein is CASSLSEAGLATQYF.

CDR3 DNA sequence: TGTGCCAGCAGTTCTCCCTCGGGACAGCTTAATTCACCCCTCCACTTT. Encoded protein: CASSSPSGQLNSPLHF. This sequence joins TRBV27 and TRBJ1-6, with 7 bases fitting TRBD1. The germline V gene encodes CDR1 MNHEY and CDR2 SMNVEV (reference sequence). Losses at the gene ends were 4 bases for V and 6 bases for J; bases not matched to a gene: 9. There are 16 residues in the CDR3.

The CDR3 sequence is CASSGGLAGLSTDTQYF. DNA of the CDR3: TGTGCCAGCAGCGGAGGACTAGCGGGACTTAGCACAGATACGCAGTATTTT. This rearrangement joins TRBV7-9 to TRBJ2-3, with 12 positions matching TRBD2. In germline, CDR1 is SEHNR, CDR2 FQNEAQ (reference sequence). Germline trimming cut 5 bases from V and 0 bases from J; bases unmatched to any gene: 6. The CDR3 length is 17 residues.

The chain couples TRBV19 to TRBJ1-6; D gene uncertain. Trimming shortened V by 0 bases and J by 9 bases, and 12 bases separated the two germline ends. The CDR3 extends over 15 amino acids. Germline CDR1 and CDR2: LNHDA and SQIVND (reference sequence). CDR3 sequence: CASSIDPRGGSPLHF. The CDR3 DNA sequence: TGTGCCAGTAGTATAGATCCCCGGGGTGGTTCACCCCTCCACTTT.

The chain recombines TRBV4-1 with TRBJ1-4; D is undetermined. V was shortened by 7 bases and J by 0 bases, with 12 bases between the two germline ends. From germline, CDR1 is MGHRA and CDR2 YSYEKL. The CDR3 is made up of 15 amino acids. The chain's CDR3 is CASKVQPSTNEKLFF. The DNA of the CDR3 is TGCGCCAGCAAAGTACAGCCGTCAACTAATGAAAAACTGTTTTTT.

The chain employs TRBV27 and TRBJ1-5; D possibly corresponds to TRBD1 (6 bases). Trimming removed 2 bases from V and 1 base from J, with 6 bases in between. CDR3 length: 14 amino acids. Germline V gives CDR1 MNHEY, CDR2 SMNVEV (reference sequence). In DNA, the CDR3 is TGTGCCAGCAGTTTACAGGGGAGCAATCAGCCCCAGCATTTT. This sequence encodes CASSLQGSNQPQHF.

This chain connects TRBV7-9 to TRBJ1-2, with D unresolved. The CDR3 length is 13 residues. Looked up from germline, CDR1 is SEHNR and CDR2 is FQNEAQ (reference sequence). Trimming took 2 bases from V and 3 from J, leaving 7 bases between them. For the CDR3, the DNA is TGTGCCAGCAGCTTATCCCAGGACTATGGCTACACCTTC. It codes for CASSLSQDYGYTF.

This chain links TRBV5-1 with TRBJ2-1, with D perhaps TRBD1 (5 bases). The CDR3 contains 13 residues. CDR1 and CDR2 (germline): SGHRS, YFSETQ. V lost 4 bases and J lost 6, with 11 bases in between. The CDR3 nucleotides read TGCGCCAGCAGCCCTCTCCAGGGCAATGAGCAGTTCTTC. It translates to CASSPLQGNEQFF.

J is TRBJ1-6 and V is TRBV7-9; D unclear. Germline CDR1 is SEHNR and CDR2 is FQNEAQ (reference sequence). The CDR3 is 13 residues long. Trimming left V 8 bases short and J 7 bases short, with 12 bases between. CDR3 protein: CASGREGNSPLHF. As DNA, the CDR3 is TGTGCCAGCGGCCGGGAGGGAAATTCACCCCTCCACTTT.

The CDR3: CASSLVRTSNTGELFF. The CDR3 nucleotides read TGTGCCAGCAGCTTGGTGCGGACTTCAAACACCGGGGAGCTGTTTTTT. The chain uses TRBV5-4 and TRBJ2-2, with D perhaps TRBD2 (5 bases). CDR1 SGHNT and CDR2 YYREEE come from the germline V gene (reference sequence). V was cut by 0 bases and J by 2 bases, with 11 bases left in between. CDR3 length: 16 amino acids.

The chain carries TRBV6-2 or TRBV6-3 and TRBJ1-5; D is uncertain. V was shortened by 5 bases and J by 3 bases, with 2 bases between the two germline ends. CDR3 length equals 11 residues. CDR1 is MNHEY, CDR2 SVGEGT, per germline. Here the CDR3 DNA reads TGTGCCAGCAGTAACAATCAGCCCCAGCATTTT. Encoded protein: CASSNNQPQHF.

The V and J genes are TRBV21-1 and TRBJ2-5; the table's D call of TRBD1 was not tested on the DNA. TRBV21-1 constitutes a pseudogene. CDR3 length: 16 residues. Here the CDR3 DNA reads TGTGCCAGCAGCGGACCCGGGACAGGGGAAATGGAGACCCAGTACTTC. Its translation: CASSGPGTGEMETQYF.

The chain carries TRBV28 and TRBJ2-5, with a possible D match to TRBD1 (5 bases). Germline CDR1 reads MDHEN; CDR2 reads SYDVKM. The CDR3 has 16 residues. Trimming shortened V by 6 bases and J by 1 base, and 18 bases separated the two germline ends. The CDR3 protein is CASSLPQGDFQETQYF. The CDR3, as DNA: TGTGCCAGCAGCCTTCCCCAGGGCGACTTCCAAGAGACCCAGTACTTC.

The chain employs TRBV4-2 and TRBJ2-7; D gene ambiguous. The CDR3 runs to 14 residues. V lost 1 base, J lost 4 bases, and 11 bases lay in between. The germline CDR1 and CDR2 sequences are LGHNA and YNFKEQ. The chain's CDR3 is CASSQGGQRYEQYF. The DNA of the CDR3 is TGTGCCAGCAGCCAAGGAGGTCAACGGTACGAGCAGTACTTC.

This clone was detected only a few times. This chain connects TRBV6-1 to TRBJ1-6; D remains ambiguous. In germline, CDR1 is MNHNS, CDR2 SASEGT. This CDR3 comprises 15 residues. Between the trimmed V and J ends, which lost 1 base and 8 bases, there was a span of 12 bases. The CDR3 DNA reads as TGTGCCAGCAGTGAAGAGCACCCCCCGGATTCACCCCTCCACTTT. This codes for CASSEEHPPDSPLHF.

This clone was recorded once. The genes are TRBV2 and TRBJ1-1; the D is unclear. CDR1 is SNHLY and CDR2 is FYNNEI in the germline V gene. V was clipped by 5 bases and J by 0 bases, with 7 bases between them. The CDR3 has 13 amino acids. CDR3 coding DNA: TGTGCCAGCAGTTTGGATGTGAACACTGAAGCTTTCTTT. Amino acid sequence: CASSLDVNTEAFF.

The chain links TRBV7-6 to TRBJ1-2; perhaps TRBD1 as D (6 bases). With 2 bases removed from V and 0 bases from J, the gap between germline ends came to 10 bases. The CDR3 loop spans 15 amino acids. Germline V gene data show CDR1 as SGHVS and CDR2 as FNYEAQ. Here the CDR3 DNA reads TGTGCCAGCAGCTTACGAGGGGGAGCTAACTATGGCTACACCTTC. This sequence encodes CASSLRGGANYGYTF.

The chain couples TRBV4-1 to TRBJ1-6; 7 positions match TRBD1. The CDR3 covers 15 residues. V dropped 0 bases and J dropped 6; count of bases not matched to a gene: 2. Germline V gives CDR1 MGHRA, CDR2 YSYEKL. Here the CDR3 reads CASSQDGQVNSPLHF. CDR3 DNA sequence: TGCGCCAGCAGCCAAGACGGACAGGTTAATTCACCCCTCCACTTT.